This TCR beta chain was sequenced in a study of control samples from healthy donors and cancer patients. Trimming cost V 2 bases and J 4 bases, with 15 bases left between them. The CDR3 spans 16 residues. Germline V gene sequence: CDR1 WSHSY, CDR2 SAAADI. The repertoire was sequenced with immunoSEQ multiplex PCR; TCRdb's copy has only in-frame clones and lacks some. The sample yields over 200,000 clones, roughly 80% seen once. Source material: PBMCs. The chain links TRBV10-2 to TRBJ2-1; D is ambiguous. This TCR derives from a woman aged 55-69 years with lung cancer. The DNA for the CDR3 is TGCGCCAGCAGTGAGGTGATGAGGCGGCAGTACAATGAGCAGTTCTTC. Protein: CASSEVMRRQYNEQFF.